The 21 T cell receptor beta chains in this list originate from one sample, sequenced in a study of blood T cell repertoires in COVID-19. Method: immunoSEQ multiplex PCR; TCRdb's copy keeps in-frame clones and lacks some. The repertoire holds 150,000 to 200,000 clones, roughly 84% seen once, with around 2.9% in the top ten. Sequences were obtained from PBMCs or T cells enriched from blood (not recorded which). Receptor source: a woman in her thirties who had been exposed to COVID-19.

This sequence joins TRBV19 and TRBJ2-7; 8 nucleotides match TRBD1. Germline loops: CDR1 LNHDA, CDR2 SQIVND (reference sequence). The CDR3 extends over 14 amino acids. J lost 4 bases, V lost 4 bases, and 6 bases had no gene match. Here the CDR3 DNA reads TGTGCCAGTAGTACAGGACAGGGATTGTACGAGCAGTACTTC. It is translated as CASSTGQGLYEQYF.

The genes are TRBV4-3 and TRBJ2-3, with 8 bases fitting TRBD1. Germline V gene data show CDR1 as LGHNA and CDR2 as YSLEER. J was trimmed by 3 bases and V by 1 base; bases with no gene match: 15. The CDR3 extends over 19 amino acids. CDR3 residues: CASSQASTPGRGPTDTQYF. DNA for the CDR3: TGCGCCAGCAGCCAAGCATCCACCCCCGGCAGGGGGCCAACAGATACGCAGTATTTT.

This clone has just one count. The rearrangement links TRBV4-2 to TRBJ2-3; TRBD2 agrees at 12 bases. The length of the CDR3 is 15 residues. Germline V gene lookup returns CDR1 LGHNA and CDR2 YNFKEQ. Germline trimming cut 1 base from V and 6 bases from J; bases unmatched to any gene: 2. The CDR3: CASSQGTSGVDTQYF. The DNA of the CDR3 is TGTGCCAGCAGCCAAGGGACTAGCGGGGTGGATACGCAGTATTTT.

The chain is built from TRBV7-9 and TRBJ1-1, with 7 bases that match TRBD1. CDR1 is SEHNR, CDR2 FQNEAQ, per germline (reference sequence). Trimming took 5 bases from V and 5 from J; bases not matched to a gene: 11. The CDR3 length is 15 residues. This CDR3 reads CASSLLTGIGTEAFF. CDR3 DNA sequence: TGTGCCAGCAGCCTACTGACAGGGATTGGGACTGAAGCTTTCTTT.

The chain couples TRBV29-1 to TRBJ2-5; perhaps TRBD2 as D (5 bases). This CDR3 comprises 16 residues. V lost 1 base and J lost 2, with 17 bases in between. CDR1 is SQVTM, CDR2 ANQGSEA, per germline. CDR3 in amino acids: CSVEGGPGPSQETQYF. The CDR3 nucleotides read TGCAGCGTTGAAGGAGGGCCGGGTCCATCACAAGAGACCCAGTACTTC.

The V and J genes are TRBV27 and TRBJ2-3; 7 bases are a match to TRBD1. Germline CDR1 MNHEY, CDR2 SMNVEV (reference sequence). V lost 7 bases and J lost 2; bases outside the gene matches: 12. The CDR3 consists of 16 residues. The CDR3 loop is CASMETGLGYTDTQYF. As DNA, the CDR3 is TGTGCCAGCATGGAGACAGGGTTGGGCTACACAGATACGCAGTATTTT.

The chain links TRBV27 to TRBJ1-6; TRBD1 matches 8 bases. The CDR3 consists of 14 residues. Germline CDR1 and CDR2: MNHEY and SMNVEV (reference sequence). The V segment lost 7 bases and the J segment 7 bases; nucleotides outside the gene matches: 6. CDR3 sequence: CASKQGAQNSPLHF. The CDR3 DNA reads as TGTGCCAGCAAGCAGGGGGCGCAGAATTCACCCCTCCACTTT.

The gene calls are TRBV5-8 and TRBJ2-2; no clear D. Per the germline V gene, CDR1 is SGHTS and CDR2 is YDEGEE. Trimming stripped 9 bases from V and 6 bases from J, with 12 bases between. The CDR3 covers 12 residues. CDR3 protein: CANFWRPGELFF. The DNA for the CDR3 is TGTGCCAACTTCTGGCGGCCCGGGGAGCTGTTTTTT.

CDR3 loop: CASSQDPGEGEGYTF. The CDR3 coding sequence is TGCGCCAGCAGCCAAGACCCGGGGGAAGGGGAGGGCTACACCTTC. This chain joins TRBV4-3 and TRBJ1-2; perhaps TRBD1 as D (5 bases). The germline V and J ends were trimmed by 0 bases and 8 bases, with 16 bases remaining between them. The CDR3 is 15 amino acids. Germline CDR1 reads LGHNA; CDR2 reads YSLEER.

The genes are TRBV24-1 and TRBJ2-7, with D perhaps matching TRBD2 (5 bases). Germline CDR1 reads KGHDR; CDR2 reads SFDVKD. The CDR3 consists of 15 residues. V dropped 7 bases and J dropped 3 bases, with 18 bases sitting between them. CDR3 protein: CATRDPDPSGYEQYF. CDR3 DNA: TGTGCCACCAGGGACCCCGACCCGAGCGGCTACGAGCAGTACTTC.

The chain has TRBV2 and TRBJ1-6, with D perhaps matching TRBD1 (5 bases). From germline, CDR1 is SNHLY and CDR2 FYNNEI. V lost 6 bases and J lost 9, with 15 bases in between. The CDR3 loop spans 14 amino acids. CDR3 sequence reads: CASRDIQYGSPLHF. CDR3 in DNA: TGTGCCAGCAGGGACATACAATACGGTTCACCCCTCCACTTT.

This sequence joins TRBV6-4 and TRBJ2-1; D is perhaps TRBD2 (5 bases). V shed 5 bases and J shed 3 bases, with 14 bases lying between them. Germline V gives CDR1 MRHNA, CDR2 SNTAGT. The CDR3 is 15 amino acids. The CDR3 reads CASSREFTDYNEQFF. The CDR3 DNA follows: TGTGCCAGCAGTAGGGAGTTTACCGACTACAATGAGCAGTTCTTC.

The V and J genes are TRBV29-1 and TRBJ1-2; D unclear. CDR1 and CDR2 (germline): SQVTM, ANQGSEA. The CDR3 sequence is 14 residues long. Trimming removed 4 bases from V and 7 bases from J, with 19 bases in between. Written as DNA, the CDR3 is TGCAGCGTTGTGCCATGGCGGGCAGACACTGGCTACACCTTC. Encoded protein: CSVVPWRADTGYTF. The full variable domain, with the rest looked up from reference TRBV29-1 and TRBJ1-2, is SAVISQKPSRDICQRGTSLTIQCQVDSQVTMMFWYRQQPGQSLTLIATANQGSEATYESGFVIDKFPISRPNLTFSTLTVSNMSPEDSSIYLCSVVPWRADTGYTFGSGTRLTVV.

The chain uses TRBV6-5 and TRBJ2-2, with D possibly matching TRBD1 (6 bases). Trimming left V 6 bases short and J 5 bases short, with 13 bases between. The length of the CDR3 is 14 residues. CDR1 MNHEY and CDR2 SVGAGI come from the germline V gene. CDR3 in DNA: TGTGCCAGCAGATACGAGAGGGGGACCGGGGAGCTGTTTTTT. This sequence encodes CASRYERGTGELFF.

CDR3 in amino acids: CASSSLLAGTQETQYF. CDR3 nucleotides: TGTGCCAGCAGTTCCTTACTAGCGGGTACCCAAGAGACCCAGTACTTC. This sequence joins TRBV11-2 and TRBJ2-5; 9 bases align to TRBD2. The CDR3 covers 16 residues. The junction had 9 bases not matched to a gene; V was cut back by 6 bases and J by 1 base. Germline lookup yields CDR1 SGHAT and CDR2 FQNNGV. Together with reference TRBV11-2 and TRBJ2-5, the CDR3 gives the full variable domain: EAGVAQSPRYKIIEKRQSVAFWCNPISGHATLYWYQQILGQGPKLLIQFQNNGVVDDSQLPKDRFSAERLKGVDSTLKIQPAKLEDSAVYLCASSSLLAGTQETQYFGPGTRLLVL.

CDR3 DNA: TGTGCCAGCAGCTTTGACAGGGGGTCTACTAACTATGGCTACACCTTC. This encodes CASSFDRGSTNYGYTF. This chain uses TRBV11-3 with TRBJ1-2; 9 positions agree with TRBD1. The CDR3 is made up of 16 amino acids. Germline trimming cut 3 bases from V and 0 bases from J; bases unmatched to any gene: 5. The V gene's germline CDR1 is SGHNT and CDR2 YENEEA.

The V gene is TRBV11-2, the J gene TRBJ1-1, with D perhaps matching TRBD1 (6 bases). Trimming stripped 0 bases from V and 10 bases from J, with 18 bases between. Germline V gene data show CDR1 as SGHAT and CDR2 as FQNNGV. The CDR3 covers 15 residues. The CDR3 sequence: CASSLDRTDLSGAFF. DNA for the CDR3: TGTGCCAGCAGCTTAGACAGGACAGACCTCTCAGGAGCTTTCTTT.

The rearrangement links TRBV3-1 (or the pseudogene TRBV3-2) to TRBJ1-1, with unresolved D. The CDR3 is 13 amino acids. Germline V lookup: CDR1 LGHDT, CDR2 YNNKEL (reference sequence). The V and J ends lost 4 bases and 1 base respectively, with 7 bases between them. This chain's CDR3 is CASSPRSNTEAFF. The DNA of the CDR3 is TGTGCCAGCAGCCCCAGATCGAACACTGAAGCTTTCTTT.

The chain joins TRBV20-1 to TRBJ1-1; possible D gene TRBD1, 5 bases. Trimming removed 3 bases from V and 7 bases from J, with 12 bases in between. CDR1 and CDR2 (germline): DFQATT, SNEGSKA (reference sequence). This CDR3 contains 12 residues. The DNA for the CDR3 is TGCAGTGCTAGTGGCCGGGACTTTGAAGCTTTCTTT. As protein: CSASGRDFEAFF.

This chain connects TRBV10-3 to TRBJ1-3; tentatively, D is TRBD1 (6 bases). The CDR3 extends over 15 amino acids. V lost 6 bases and J lost 3, with 15 bases in between. Germline V lookup: CDR1 ENHRY, CDR2 SYGVKD. The CDR3 DNA follows: TGTGCCATCAGGGCAGGGGTGAACGTTGGAAACACCATATATTTT. Protein sequence: CAIRAGVNVGNTIYF.

This clone is termed medium-sized. The chain recombines TRBV4-1 with TRBJ2-7; D is perhaps TRBD1 (5 bases). CDR1 MGHRA and CDR2 YSYEKL come from the germline V gene. The CDR3 covers 14 residues. Between the trimmed V and J ends, which lost 0 bases and 3 bases, there was a span of 9 bases. DNA for the CDR3: TGCGCCAGCAGCCAAGACAAGGGGATCTACGAGCAGTACTTC. It yields the protein CASSQDKGIYEQYF.